What follows are 20 T cell receptor beta chains derived from one specimen sequenced in a study of cytomegalovirus exposure and HLA in healthy donors. PCR was performed using 60 Vbeta and 13 Jbeta primers. Some clones are missing from TCRdb's copy, which holds only in-frame ones; the method was immunoSEQ multiplex PCR. Here the sample spans 95,000 to 150,000 clones, about a sixth being singletons. Sequenced input: PBMCs. These receptor sequences come from a female donor in good health and CMV-seropositive.

The V call is TRBV4-2, the J call TRBJ1-1; D is unclear. Germline CDR1 LGHNA, CDR2 YNFKEQ. The CDR3 length is 12 residues. V lost 1 base, J lost 7 bases, and 7 bases lay in between. The CDR3 sequence is CASSQGLNEAFF. DNA of the CDR3: TGTGCCAGCAGCCAAGGTTTAAATGAAGCTTTCTTT.

This clone was counted only a few times. The chain uses TRBV5-4 and TRBJ2-1; D is possibly TRBD2 (5 bases). V lost 4 bases and J 0 bases, leaving 11 bases between the germline ends. Germline-derived CDR1 and CDR2 are SGHNT and YYREEE (reference sequence). This CDR3 region has 15 residues. The CDR3 is CASSADWPSYNEQFF. In nucleotides, the CDR3 is TGTGCCAGCAGCGCGGACTGGCCCTCCTACAATGAGCAGTTCTTC.

The chain joins TRBV27 to TRBJ1-1, with TRBD1 as a possible D gene (6 bases). The CDR3 sequence is 14 residues long. Germline assignment: CDR1 MNHEY and CDR2 SMNVEV (reference sequence). V was shortened by 7 bases and J by 5 bases, with 17 bases between the two germline ends. The CDR3 spells CASTRGGAGTEAFF. The CDR3 DNA sequence: TGTGCCAGCACCCGGGGGGGGGCAGGGACTGAAGCTTTCTTT.

This rearrangement joins TRBV5-6 to TRBJ1-2; 8 nucleotides match TRBD1. This CDR3 is 15 amino acids long. After removal of 1 base from V and 4 bases from J, the junction contained 6 bases not matched to a gene. Germline CDR1 and CDR2: SGHDT and YYEEEE. The CDR3, as DNA: TGTGCCAGCAGCTTGTACCAGGGGGCTTTCTATGGCTACACCTTC. Its translation: CASSLYQGAFYGYTF.

The genes are TRBV4-2 and TRBJ1-5, with 8 nucleotides matching TRBD1. The ends lost 0 bases at V and 4 bases at J; junction bases unmatched: 2. CDR3 length equals 15 residues. Germline assignment: CDR1 LGHNA and CDR2 YNFKEQ. This chain's CDR3 is CASSQDNRGNQPQHF. For the CDR3, the DNA is TGTGCCAGCAGCCAAGATAACAGGGGGAATCAGCCCCAGCATTTT.

There are a few counts of this clone. The chain couples TRBV5-4 to TRBJ2-7; 10 bases are shared with TRBD1. Germline V lookup: CDR1 SGHNT, CDR2 YYREEE (reference sequence). The length of the CDR3 is 14 residues. Trimming took 4 bases from V and 3 from J; bases not matched to a gene: 4. The DNA for the CDR3 is TGTGCCAGCAGCCAGGGACAGGGGTTCTACGAGCAGTACTTC. Amino acids: CASSQGQGFYEQYF.

This clone was found a few times. The J gene is TRBJ1-2, the V gene TRBV2; 9 bases agree with TRBD1. The CDR3 covers 12 residues. With V trimmed by 4 bases and J by 6 bases, 0 bases remained unmatched. Germline lookup yields CDR1 SNHLY and CDR2 FYNNEI. The CDR3 region is CASSGTGDGYTF. CDR3 sequence (DNA): TGTGCCAGCAGTGGGACAGGGGATGGCTACACCTTC.

The CDR3 nucleotides read TGTGCCAGCAGTTATACTAGCGGGGGGACCCAGTACTTC. It encodes CASSYTSGGTQYF. The V call is TRBV11-1, the J call TRBJ2-5, with 11 positions matching TRBD2. V dropped 6 bases and J dropped 7; count of bases not matched to a gene: 4. CDR1 and CDR2 (germline): SGHAT, FQDESV (reference sequence). The length of the CDR3 is 13 residues.

This clone was recorded a few times. V gene TRBV2 combines with J gene TRBJ2-5; 15 bases line up with TRBD2. The CDR3 extends over 18 amino acids. In germline, CDR1 is SNHLY, CDR2 FYNNEI. The ends lost 3 bases at V and 4 bases at J; junction bases unmatched: 9. The CDR3 DNA is TGTGCCAGCAGTGAGATCGGACTAGCGGGGGGGCATAGAGAGACCCAGTACTTC. Protein: CASSEIGLAGGHRETQYF.

The J gene is TRBJ2-3, the V gene TRBV5-5; 10 bases match TRBD2. The V gene's germline CDR1 is SGHKS and CDR2 YYEKEE (reference sequence). CDR3 length equals 17 residues. V lost 2 bases and J lost 2; bases outside the gene matches: 8. CDR3 nucleotide sequence: TGTGCCAGCAGCTTCTCCTGGACTAGCGGTCTCACAGATACGCAGTATTTT. It is translated as CASSFSWTSGLTDTQYF.

This chain uses TRBV18 with TRBJ1-1; D gene uncertain. V lost 2 bases to trimming and J lost 1 base, with 8 bases between them. The CDR3 consists of 14 residues. Germline V gene lookup returns CDR1 KGHSH and CDR2 LQKENI. The CDR3 loop is CASSPTTSNTEAFF. The CDR3 bases are TGTGCCAGCTCACCAACGACTTCGAACACTGAAGCTTTCTTT.

This clone was detected a few times. CDR3 loop: CASSQGMASRSTGELFF. The CDR3 DNA follows: TGCGCCAGCAGCCAAGGTATGGCTAGCCGGAGCACCGGGGAGCTGTTTTTT. V usage is TRBV4-3 and J usage is TRBJ2-2, with D maybe TRBD2 (5 bases). Germline CDR1 reads LGHNA; CDR2 reads YSLEER. This CDR3 contains 17 residues. With 1 base removed from V and 4 bases from J, the gap between germline ends came to 16 bases.

This clone turned up a few times. The gene calls are TRBV4-3 and TRBJ2-1; 12 nucleotides line up with TRBD2. V was pared by 2 bases and J by 4 bases, with 6 bases of the junction left unmatched. The CDR3 totals 17 residues. CDR1 is LGHNA, CDR2 YSLEER, per germline. The CDR3, as DNA: TGCGCCAGCAGCCAATCCTCAGGGACTAGCGGGTACAATGAGCAGTTCTTC. Protein sequence: CASSQSSGTSGYNEQFF.

This clone was found a few times. The chain uses TRBV4-1 and TRBJ2-5; 12 bases are shared with TRBD1. The CDR3 runs to 15 residues. Germline CDR1 reads MGHRA; CDR2 reads YSYEKL. V dropped 5 bases and J dropped 6; count of bases not matched to a gene: 7. CDR3 bases: TGCGCCAGCAGCATAACCGGGACAGGGGGCCAGACCCAGTACTTC. It translates to CASSITGTGGQTQYF.

The rearrangement uses TRBV19 and TRBJ1-2; 8 nucleotides agree with TRBD1. After removal of 1 base from V and 2 bases from J, the junction contained 6 bases not matched to a gene. Germline V gene data show CDR1 as LNHDA and CDR2 as SQIVND (reference sequence). This CDR3 is built from 16 residues. Here the CDR3 DNA reads TGTGCCAGTAGTATAGTGGCAGGGGGCATCAACTATGGCTACACCTTC. Translated, it gives CASSIVAGGINYGYTF.

This clone has just a few counts. The chain uses TRBV5-4 and TRBJ2-1, with 8 nucleotides matching TRBD1. Germline CDR1 and CDR2: SGHNT and YYREEE (reference sequence). CDR3 size: 16 residues. V trimming: 3 bases; J trimming: 7 bases; junction bases outside the gene matches: 12. The CDR3 reads CASSSTGGKGINEQFF. DNA for the CDR3: TGTGCCAGCAGCTCCACAGGGGGGAAAGGGATTAATGAGCAGTTCTTC.

This clone was picked up a small number of times. The chain uses TRBV5-1 and TRBJ2-7; 8 bases align to TRBD1. Germline CDR1 SGHRS, CDR2 YFSETQ. CDR3 length equals 16 residues. V shed 3 bases and J 2 bases; nucleotides not matched to a gene: 10. For the CDR3, the DNA is TGCGCCAGCAGCTCTGACCCGGGACAGGCCCCCTACGAGCAGTACTTC. This gives the protein CASSSDPGQAPYEQYF.

This clone showed up just once. The chain is built from TRBV28 and TRBJ2-7; D possibly corresponds to TRBD1 (5 bases). The CDR3 sequence is 16 residues long. V shed 3 bases and J shed 0 bases, with 15 bases lying between them. CDR1 is MDHEN, CDR2 SYDVKM, per germline. The CDR3 DNA reads TGTGCCAGCAGTTTCGTTGGCAGGGCGTCCTCCTACGAGCAGTACTTC. This sequence encodes CASSFVGRASSYEQYF.

The genes are TRBV7-2 and TRBJ1-2, with TRBD1 as a possible D gene (5 bases). The CDR3 spans 16 residues. Trimming shortened V by 1 base and J by 3 bases, and 15 bases separated the two germline ends. Germline lookup yields CDR1 SGHTA and CDR2 FQGNSA. The CDR3 spells CASSLGRGSRDYGYTF. In nucleotides, the CDR3 is TGTGCCAGCAGCTTAGGAAGGGGCAGTCGGGACTATGGCTACACCTTC.

The gene calls are TRBV29-1 and TRBJ1-3; D not resolved. The CDR3 has 12 amino acids. Germline V gene sequence: CDR1 SQVTM, CDR2 ANQGSEA. V was shortened by 7 bases and J by 0 bases, with 7 bases between the two germline ends. The CDR3 DNA follows: TGCAGCGGAAGTAGCTCTGGAAACACCATATATTTT. Translated, it gives CSGSSSGNTIYF.